One and the same sample provided the 18 T cell receptor beta chains below, sequenced in a study of monozygotic twins with inflammatory bowel disease. TCRdb reanalyzed the 5' RACE reads and collapses them to one entry per CDR3 protein, without DNA. Reported are 350,000 to 550,000 distinct CDR3 sequences; the ten largest clones contain about 2.2%. Sequencing was performed on blood. These receptors all stem from a human donor with ulcerative colitis or Crohn's disease, or a healthy co-twin of an affected twin (not recorded which).

The rearrangement uses TRBV29-1 and TRBJ2-1; TCRdb designates TRBD1, a call that cannot be tested without DNA. Germline values: CDR1 SQVTM, CDR2 ANQGSEA. The CDR3 is made up of 15 amino acids. The CDR3 spells CSVEGIQESYNEQFF.

The CDR3: CASSYSMETQYF. The rearrangement links TRBV6-6 to TRBJ2-5. This CDR3 contains 12 residues. CDR1 MNHNY and CDR2 SVGAGI come from the germline V gene (reference sequence).

V and J are TRBV3-1 and TRBJ1-3; TCRdb lists TRBD1, though no DNA is available to test this call. CDR1 and CDR2 from the germline V gene are LGHDT and YNNKEL (reference sequence). This CDR3 contains 15 residues. The CDR3 is CASSPGPRSGNTIYF.

This chain links TRBV5-1 with TRBJ1-6; TCRdb names TRBD1, which stays unverified in the absence of DNA. Germline V gene data show CDR1 as SGHRS and CDR2 as YFSETQ. The CDR3 length is 17 residues. The CDR3: CASSLGVRPGFNSPLHF. The variable domain in full, completed from reference TRBV5-1 and TRBJ1-6, reads KAGVTQTPRYLIKTRGQQVTLSCSPISGHRSVSWYQQTPGQGLQFLFEYFSETQRNKGNFPGRFSGRQFSNSRSEMNVSTLELGDSALYLCASSLGVRPGFNSPLHFGNGTRLTVT.

This chain links TRBV5-1 with TRBJ2-2. Germline lookup yields CDR1 SGHRS and CDR2 YFSETQ. The CDR3 loop spans 13 amino acids. CDR3: CASSWGNTGDLFF.

The chain combines TRBV5-1 with TRBJ1-6; TCRdb calls TRBD1, which cannot be checked without DNA. The germline V gene has CDR1 SGHRS and CDR2 YFSETQ. This CDR3 region has 15 residues. CDR3 sequence: CASSLGDRYDSPLHF.

The rearrangement uses TRBV29-1 and TRBJ2-1; no DNA is available, so the TRBD1 call from TCRdb remains unchecked. Germline CDR1 SQVTM, CDR2 ANQGSEA. This CDR3 spans 14 amino acids. The CDR3 loop is CSVGGTEVYNEQFF.

This chain joins TRBV5-5 and TRBJ2-7; the D gene TCRdb calls, TRBD1, cannot be checked with no DNA. There are 14 residues in the CDR3. CDR1 is SGHKS and CDR2 is YYEKEE in the germline V gene (reference sequence). The CDR3 sequence: CVSSAGVSSYEQYF.

The chain is built from TRBV6-6 and TRBJ2-2. The CDR3 spans 14 residues. CDR1 is MNHNY, CDR2 SVGAGI, per germline (reference sequence). The CDR3 spells CASSNGRNTGELFF.

This chain connects TRBV4-1 to TRBJ1-4; the D call from TCRdb, TRBD1, cannot be confirmed without DNA. The CDR3 totals 17 residues. Per germline, CDR1 MGHRA and CDR2 YSYEKL. This chain's CDR3 is CASSQVSGGGEDEKLFF.

V is TRBV23-1 and J is TRBJ2-7; TCRdb names TRBD1, which stays unverified in the absence of DNA. TRBV23-1 is given ORF status, its function remaining uncertain. The CDR3 has 12 residues. The CDR3 here is CASRGQRYEQYF.

V and J are TRBV7-2 and TRBJ2-3; the TCRdb call, TRBD1, lacks DNA for checking. CDR3 length equals 14 residues. CDR1 is SGHTA, CDR2 FQGNSA, per germline. The CDR3 is CASSQDRSRDTQYF.

The V and J genes are TRBV27 and TRBJ1-1; with no DNA, the TCRdb D assignment of TRBD1 cannot be verified. The CDR3 is made up of 14 amino acids. CDR1 MNHEY and CDR2 SMNVEV come from the germline V gene (reference sequence). Here the CDR3 reads CASSNRGVSTEAFF.

The gene calls are TRBV29-1 and TRBJ2-7; TCRdb lists TRBD2, though no DNA is available to test this call. From germline, CDR1 is SQVTM and CDR2 ANQGSEA. The CDR3 spans 13 residues. The chain's CDR3 is CSATSGSSKEQYF.

The genes are TRBV5-5 and TRBJ2-1; checking the TCRdb D call of TRBD1 is not possible without DNA. The CDR3 has 15 residues. Per the germline V gene, CDR1 is SGHKS and CDR2 is YYEKEE (reference sequence). The CDR3 is CASSLTGGITIEQFF.

The V call is TRBV12-3 or TRBV12-4, the J call TRBJ2-3; the D call from TCRdb, TRBD1, cannot be confirmed without DNA. This CDR3 has 12 amino acids. The CDR3 here is CASSGGADTQYF.

This rearrangement joins TRBV2 to TRBJ1-1. The CDR3 is 13 amino acids. Germline V gives CDR1 SNHLY, CDR2 FYNNEI. The CDR3 here is CANTPDLNTEAFF.

The CDR3 region is CASSLGAIGWETQYF. The chain recombines TRBV13 with TRBJ2-5. Germline V gene data show CDR1 as PRHDT and CDR2 as FYEKMQ (reference sequence). The CDR3 has 15 residues. Variable domain in full (rest from reference TRBV13 and TRBJ2-5): AAGVIQSPRHLIKEKRETATLKCYPIPRHDTVYWYQQGPGQDPQFLISFYEKMQSDKGSIPDRFSAQQFSDYHSELNMSSLELGDSALYFCASSLGAIGWETQYFGPGTRLLVL.